Listed here is a single T cell receptor beta chain. The antigen is unknown. Sequencing was at survey level. Data came from immunoSEQ multiplex PCR; TCRdb stores just in-frame clones and leaves some out. The table has fewer than 35,000 clones, approximately 69% seen once. The data originate from a study of STAT5B mutations in CD4+ large granular lymphocyte leukemia. Per germline, CDR1 ENHRY and CDR2 SYGVKD. V lost 4 bases to trimming and J lost 2 bases; unmatched junction nucleotides: 1. The CDR3 consists of 15 residues. General observations from the study: TRBV06-family usage was enriched in top patient clones (8/27) versus controls (2/35). Without putative leukemic clones, patient CD4-sorted repertoires remained more clonal than healthy CD4+ repertoires.

Sequenced material: CD4+ T cells from blood buffy coats. This clonotype was sampled from a human donor in good health. J is TRBJ2-1 and V is TRBV10-3; 11 bases are a match to TRBD2. The CDR3 DNA is TGTGCCATCAGTGCGACTAGCGGGGCCTACAATGAGCAGTTCTTC. Translated: CAISATSGAYNEQFF.